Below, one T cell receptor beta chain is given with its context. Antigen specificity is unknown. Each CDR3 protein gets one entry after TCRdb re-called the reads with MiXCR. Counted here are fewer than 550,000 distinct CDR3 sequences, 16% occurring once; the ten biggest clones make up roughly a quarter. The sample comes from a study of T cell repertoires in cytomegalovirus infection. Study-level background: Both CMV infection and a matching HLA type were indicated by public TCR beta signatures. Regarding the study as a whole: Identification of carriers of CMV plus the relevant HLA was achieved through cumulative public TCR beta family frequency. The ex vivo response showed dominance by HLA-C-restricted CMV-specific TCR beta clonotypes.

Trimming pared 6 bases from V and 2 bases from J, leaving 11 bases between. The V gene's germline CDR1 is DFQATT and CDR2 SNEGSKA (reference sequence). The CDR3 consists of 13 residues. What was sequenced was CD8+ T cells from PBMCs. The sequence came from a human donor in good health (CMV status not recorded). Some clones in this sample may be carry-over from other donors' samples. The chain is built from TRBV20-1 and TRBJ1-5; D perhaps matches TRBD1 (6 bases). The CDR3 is CSAPGEGNQPQHF. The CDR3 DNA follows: TGCAGTGCCCCAGGGGAAGGCAATCAGCCCCAGCATTTT.